This T cell receptor (beta chain) was recovered during a study of CD8 T cells in ankylosing spondylitis. Regarding this clonotype: Its antigen remains unidentified.

MiXCR was run by TCRdb on the 5' RACE reads, yielding one entry per CDR3 protein. The profile shows more than 650,000 distinct CDR3 sequences, about 12% of them singletons. General study findings and limits: What appeared characteristic of ankylosing spondylitis blood was a TCR beta motif of eight or nine highly homologous variants.

V was shortened by 7 bases and J by 0 bases, with 6 bases between the two germline ends. The CDR3 loop spans 12 amino acids. CDR1 and CDR2 (germline): MNHNY, SVGAGI (reference sequence). This TCR came from a male donor with ankylosing spondylitis. The rearrangement uses TRBV6-6 and TRBJ1-1; D remains unclear. What was sequenced was blood, either unsorted or a sorted T cell fraction (not recorded which). The CDR3 coding sequence is TGTGCCAGCACCACGGTGAACACTGAAGCTTTCTTT. As protein: CASTTVNTEAFF.